The 23 T cell receptor beta chains presented below share a single source sample, sequenced in a study of cytomegalovirus exposure and HLA in healthy donors. Primers for the PCR totalled 60 Vbeta and 13 Jbeta. Here immunoSEQ multiplex PCR was the method, and the copy in TCRdb shows in-frame clones only, minus some. The data contain fewer than 80,000 clones, about 80% of them singletons. The sequenced sample was PBMCs. The source is a man younger than 30 in good health and CMV-seronegative.

This clone was detected only once. V gene TRBV27 combines with J gene TRBJ1-1; D is perhaps TRBD1 (6 bases). With 6 bases removed from V and 5 bases from J, the gap between germline ends came to 16 bases. There are 14 residues in the CDR3. CDR1 MNHEY and CDR2 SMNVEV come from the germline V gene (reference sequence). For the CDR3, the DNA is TGTGCCAGCAGGATGTTGGTCCAGGGGACTGAAGCTTTCTTT. As protein: CASRMLVQGTEAFF.

The rearrangement links TRBV2 to TRBJ1-4; a weak D match, TRBD1 (6 bases). CDR1 and CDR2 from the germline V gene are SNHLY and FYNNEI. The CDR3 runs to 15 residues. Deletions cut 7 bases from V and 6 bases from J, with 18 bases between. The CDR3: CASTETGWKDEKLFF. CDR3 DNA: TGTGCCAGCACCGAAACAGGGTGGAAGGATGAAAAACTGTTTTTT.

In its sample, this clone was seen a few times. The chain carries TRBV5-1 and TRBJ2-5; 8 bases are a match to TRBD2. The CDR3 loop spans 16 amino acids. The V segment lost 1 base and the J segment 5 bases; nucleotides outside the gene matches: 10. CDR1 SGHRS and CDR2 YFSETQ come from the germline V gene. DNA for the CDR3: TGCGCCAGCAGCTTGCTCGGGGGACTAGAGGTGGAGACCCAGTACTTC. Translating it yields CASSLLGGLEVETQYF.

J is TRBJ1-5 and V is TRBV6-6; 7 positions match TRBD1. Germline trimming cut 5 bases from V and 6 bases from J; bases unmatched to any gene: 10. Germline values: CDR1 MNHNY, CDR2 SVGAGI (reference sequence). There are 15 residues in the CDR3. The chain's CDR3 is CASSTGATSGQPQHF. CDR3 in DNA: TGTGCCAGCAGTACAGGGGCGACAAGCGGTCAGCCCCAGCATTTT.

This chain connects TRBV4-1 to TRBJ1-1; TRBD1 is a possible D gene (5 bases). This CDR3 is built from 14 residues. Deletions cut 1 base from V and 1 base from J, with 7 bases between. The V gene's germline CDR1 is MGHRA and CDR2 YSYEKL. CDR3 sequence reads: CASSQGQWNTEAFF. As DNA, the CDR3 is TGCGCCAGCAGCCAAGGACAGTGGAACACTGAAGCTTTCTTT.

This chain links TRBV10-3 with TRBJ2-5; TRBD2 matches 10 bases. The CDR3 runs to 14 residues. The germline V gene encodes CDR1 ENHRY and CDR2 SYGVKD. V shed 3 bases, J shed 2 bases, and the junction held 0 bases outside the gene matches. The CDR3 DNA is TGTGCCATCAGTGAACTAGCGGGGCAAGAGACCCAGTACTTC. This translates into CAISELAGQETQYF.

The V call is TRBV5-8, the J call TRBJ1-3; D may be TRBD1 (6 bases). With 0 bases removed from V and 6 bases from J, the gap between germline ends came to 13 bases. CDR3 length: 15 amino acids. The germline gives CDR1 SGHTS, CDR2 YDEGEE. The CDR3 region has the DNA TGTGCCAGCAGCTTGGGACAGGCGATAATAAACACCATATATTTT. The encoded protein is CASSLGQAIINTIYF.

The rearrangement joins TRBV4-1 to TRBJ1-2; 8 nucleotides align to TRBD1. V lost 4 bases and J lost 3; bases outside the gene matches: 10. Germline lookup yields CDR1 MGHRA and CDR2 YSYEKL. The CDR3 totals 16 residues. The DNA of the CDR3 is TGCGCCAGCAGCCCTTTAAGGGGACAGGACGACTATGGCTACACCTTC. Protein: CASSPLRGQDDYGYTF.

The chain's CDR3 is CASIGGTRNIQYF. CDR3 nucleotide sequence: TGTGCCAGCATCGGAGGGACCCGGAACATTCAGTACTTC. This chain connects TRBV28 to TRBJ2-4; maybe TRBD2 (6 bases). V lost 7 bases and J lost 7, with 14 bases in between. CDR3 length: 13 amino acids. CDR1 MDHEN and CDR2 SYDVKM come from the germline V gene.

V gene TRBV5-1 combines with J gene TRBJ2-5, with TRBD2 matching 7 bases. The CDR3 is 14 residues long. Germline CDR1 SGHRS, CDR2 YFSETQ. After removal of 3 bases from V and 1 base from J, the junction contained 3 bases not matched to a gene. In DNA, the CDR3 is TGCGCCAGCAGCTCCCTAGCGGCCCAAGAGACCCAGTACTTC. Protein sequence: CASSSLAAQETQYF.

V usage is TRBV7-3 and J usage is TRBJ1-6, with D perhaps matching TRBD1 (6 bases). The CDR3 runs to 15 residues. V lost 0 bases and J 9 bases, leaving 12 bases between the germline ends. Looked up from germline, CDR1 is SGHTA and CDR2 is FQGTGA. The CDR3 sequence: CASSLTGGPGSPLHF. As DNA, the CDR3 is TGTGCCAGCAGCTTAACGGGGGGGCCGGGTTCACCCCTCCACTTT.

The CDR3 DNA sequence: TGTGCCAGCAGGCTTAGACAGGGCAGTAAAAACATTCAGTACTTC. Translating it yields CASRLRQGSKNIQYF. The chain is built from TRBV2 and TRBJ2-4; the match to TRBD1 covers 7 bases. CDR3 length: 15 residues. CDR1 is SNHLY, CDR2 FYNNEI, per germline. Germline trimming cut 6 bases from V and 4 bases from J; bases unmatched to any gene: 9.

J is TRBJ1-5 and V is TRBV30; 9 bases are a match to TRBD1. The V gene end was trimmed by 0 bases and the J gene end by 1 base; junction bases not matched to a gene: 10. This CDR3 comprises 18 residues. Germline V gives CDR1 GTSNPN, CDR2 SVGIG (reference sequence). The chain's CDR3 is CAWSVPGQGIRSNQPQHF. The CDR3 nucleotides read TGTGCCTGGAGTGTACCCGGACAGGGGATTAGGAGCAATCAGCCCCAGCATTTT.

Only a few counts were recorded for this clone. This chain uses TRBV6-1 with TRBJ1-4; the match to TRBD1 covers 8 bases. V shed 4 bases, J shed 5 bases, and the junction held 3 bases outside the gene matches. There are 14 residues in the CDR3. CDR1 is MNHNS and CDR2 is SASEGT in the germline V gene. DNA for the CDR3: TGTGCCAGCAGTGTACGACAGGGGAATGAAAAACTGTTTTTT. Amino acids: CASSVRQGNEKLFF.

The chain links TRBV25-1 to TRBJ2-5; no definite D call. CDR1 is MGHDK, CDR2 SYGVNS, per germline. Deletions cut 5 bases from V and 2 bases from J, with 9 bases between. This CDR3 is built from 13 residues. The CDR3 sequence: CASSRQEQETQYF. As DNA, the CDR3 is TGTGCCAGCAGTCGGCAGGAACAAGAGACCCAGTACTTC.

The chain recombines TRBV28 with TRBJ1-2, with D perhaps TRBD1 (5 bases). V was clipped by 6 bases and J by 4 bases, with 24 bases between them. This CDR3 region has 17 residues. Germline lookup yields CDR1 MDHEN and CDR2 SYDVKM. CDR3 sequence: CASSPIVGAQSRYGYTF. CDR3 coding DNA: TGTGCCAGCAGCCCAATTGTAGGGGCACAATCCCGCTATGGCTACACCTTC.

The CDR3 DNA follows: TGCAGCGTTGAGGACAGGGGCCTCTATGGCTACACCTTC. Its protein product is CSVEDRGLYGYTF. The chain has TRBV29-1 and TRBJ1-2; 9 positions match TRBD1. Germline CDR1 and CDR2: SQVTM and ANQGSEA. The trim removed 3 bases at V and 4 bases at J, leaving 3 bases unmatched. The CDR3 is 13 amino acids.

The chain links TRBV10-3 to TRBJ1-5; D gene ambiguous. Germline values: CDR1 ENHRY, CDR2 SYGVKD. The V gene lost 3 bases and the J gene lost 7 bases, with 13 bases spanning the gap. The CDR3 contains 14 residues. The CDR3 sequence is CAISEREGQQPQHF. The CDR3 DNA reads as TGTGCCATCAGTGAACGGGAGGGTCAGCAGCCCCAGCATTTT.

The chain joins TRBV11-1 to TRBJ2-3; 7 positions match TRBD2. CDR3 length: 15 residues. V shed 1 base and J 2 bases; nucleotides not matched to a gene: 3. Per the germline V gene, CDR1 is SGHAT and CDR2 is FQDESV (reference sequence). The CDR3 sequence: CASSLGAGITDTQYF. The CDR3 nucleotides read TGTGCCAGCAGCTTAGGAGCGGGGATCACAGATACGCAGTATTTT.

The CDR3: CASSAVSGNTIYF. As DNA, the CDR3 is TGCGCCAGCAGCGCAGTCTCTGGAAACACCATATATTTT. The J gene is TRBJ1-3, the V gene TRBV5-1; D is ambiguous. The CDR3 is 13 amino acids. V was cut by 4 bases and J by 0 bases, with 5 bases left in between. The germline CDR1 and CDR2 sequences are SGHRS and YFSETQ.

This chain joins TRBV7-2 and TRBJ1-2; TRBD1 agrees at 9 bases. Per the germline V gene, CDR1 is SGHTA and CDR2 is FQGNSA. V dropped 1 base and J dropped 6; count of bases not matched to a gene: 12. The CDR3 loop spans 17 amino acids. The CDR3 nucleotides read TGTGCCAGCAGCTTAGGCCCCTCGGGGACAGGGTCTAATGGCTACACCTTC. Translating it yields CASSLGPSGTGSNGYTF.

The V and J genes are TRBV7-9 and TRBJ2-1; 11 bases fit TRBD2. V lost 4 bases and J lost 0; bases outside the gene matches: 8. The CDR3 covers 18 residues. In germline, CDR1 is SEHNR, CDR2 FQNEAQ (reference sequence). The CDR3 bases are TGTGCCAGCAGCTCTATCCGTCTAGCGGGGGGCTCCTACAATGAGCAGTTCTTC. This sequence encodes CASSSIRLAGGSYNEQFF. Looking up the rest from reference TRBV7-9 and TRBJ2-1 gives the full variable domain: DTGVSQNPRHKITKRGQNVTFRCDPISEHNRLYWYRQTLGQGPEFLTYFQNEAQLEKSRLLSDRFSAERPKGSFSTLEIQRTEQGDSAMYLCASSSIRLAGGSYNEQFFGPGTRLTVL.

The chain combines TRBV10-3 with TRBJ1-1, with 9 bases identical to TRBD1. V gave up 10 bases and J gave up 5 bases; unmatched junction bases: 5. The CDR3 consists of 12 residues. The germline CDR1 and CDR2 sequences are ENHRY and SYGVKD. As DNA, the CDR3 is TGTGCCACAATGGACAGGGGAACTGAAGCTTTCTTT. Translating it yields CATMDRGTEAFF.